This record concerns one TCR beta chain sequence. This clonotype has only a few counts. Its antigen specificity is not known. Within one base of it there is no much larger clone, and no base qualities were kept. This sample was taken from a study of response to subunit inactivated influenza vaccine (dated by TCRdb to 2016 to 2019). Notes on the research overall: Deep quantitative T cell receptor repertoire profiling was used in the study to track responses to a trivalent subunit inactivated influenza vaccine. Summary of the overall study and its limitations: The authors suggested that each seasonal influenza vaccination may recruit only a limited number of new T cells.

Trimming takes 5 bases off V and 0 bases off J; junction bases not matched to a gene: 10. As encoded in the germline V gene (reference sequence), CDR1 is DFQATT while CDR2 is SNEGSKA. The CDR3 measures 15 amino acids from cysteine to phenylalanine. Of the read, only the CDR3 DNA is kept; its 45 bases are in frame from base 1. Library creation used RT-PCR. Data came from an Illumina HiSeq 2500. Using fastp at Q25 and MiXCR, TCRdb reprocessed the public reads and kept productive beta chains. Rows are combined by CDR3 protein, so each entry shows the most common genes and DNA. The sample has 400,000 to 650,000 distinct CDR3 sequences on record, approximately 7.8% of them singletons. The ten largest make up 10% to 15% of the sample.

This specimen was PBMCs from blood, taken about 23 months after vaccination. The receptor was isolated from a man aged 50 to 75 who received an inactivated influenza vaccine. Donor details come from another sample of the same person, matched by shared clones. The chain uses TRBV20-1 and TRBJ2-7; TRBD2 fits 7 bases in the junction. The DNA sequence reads TGCAGTGCTTCCACAAGGAGCGGGGCCTCCTACGAGCAGTACTTC. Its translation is CSASTRSGASYEQYF.